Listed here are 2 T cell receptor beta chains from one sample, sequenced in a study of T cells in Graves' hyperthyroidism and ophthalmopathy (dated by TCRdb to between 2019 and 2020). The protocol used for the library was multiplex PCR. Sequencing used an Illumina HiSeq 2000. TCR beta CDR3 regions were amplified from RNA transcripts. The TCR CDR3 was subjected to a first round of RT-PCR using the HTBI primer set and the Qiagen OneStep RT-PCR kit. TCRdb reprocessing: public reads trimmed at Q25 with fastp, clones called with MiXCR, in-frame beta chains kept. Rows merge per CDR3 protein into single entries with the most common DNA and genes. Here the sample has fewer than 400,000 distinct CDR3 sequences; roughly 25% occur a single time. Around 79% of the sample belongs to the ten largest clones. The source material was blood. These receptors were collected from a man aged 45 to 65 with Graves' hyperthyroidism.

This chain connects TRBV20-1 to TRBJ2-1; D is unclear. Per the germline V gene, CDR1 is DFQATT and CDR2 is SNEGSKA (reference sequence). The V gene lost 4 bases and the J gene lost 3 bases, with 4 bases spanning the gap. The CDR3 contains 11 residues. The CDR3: CSAMDYNEQFF. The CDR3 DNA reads TGCAGTGCTATGGACTACAATGAGCAGTTCTTC.

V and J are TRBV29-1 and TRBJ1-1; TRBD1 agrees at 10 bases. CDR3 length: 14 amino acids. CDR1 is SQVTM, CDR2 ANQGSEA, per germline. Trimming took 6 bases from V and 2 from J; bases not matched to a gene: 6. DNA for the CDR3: TGCAGCGTCCCGGACAGGGGGATAAACACTGAAGCTTTCTTT. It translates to CSVPDRGINTEAFF.